This T cell receptor beta chain was recovered during a study of siplizumab effects on memory and regulatory T cells. General observations from the study: With siplizumab, mappable alloreactive CD4+ clones averaged about 70% Treg-derived, versus approximately 29% in controls.

Comments on this clone: Its matching antigen is unknown.

CDR1 MNHNS and CDR2 SASEGT come from the germline V gene. CDR3 length: 13 residues. The junction had 5 bases not matched to a gene; V was cut back by 8 bases and J by 2 bases. The repertoire was sequenced with immunoSEQ multiplex PCR; TCRdb's copy has only in-frame clones and lacks some. The sample records around 86,000 clones, 94% being singletons. Sequenced sample: non-Treg CD4+ T cells sorted from blood. This TCR was sampled from a human donor in good health. The V gene is TRBV6-1, the J gene TRBJ2-7, with 8 bases that match TRBD1. CDR3 in amino acids: CASSAGGPYEQYF. The CDR3 DNA is TGTGCCAGCTCGGCAGGGGGCCCCTACGAGCAGTACTTC.